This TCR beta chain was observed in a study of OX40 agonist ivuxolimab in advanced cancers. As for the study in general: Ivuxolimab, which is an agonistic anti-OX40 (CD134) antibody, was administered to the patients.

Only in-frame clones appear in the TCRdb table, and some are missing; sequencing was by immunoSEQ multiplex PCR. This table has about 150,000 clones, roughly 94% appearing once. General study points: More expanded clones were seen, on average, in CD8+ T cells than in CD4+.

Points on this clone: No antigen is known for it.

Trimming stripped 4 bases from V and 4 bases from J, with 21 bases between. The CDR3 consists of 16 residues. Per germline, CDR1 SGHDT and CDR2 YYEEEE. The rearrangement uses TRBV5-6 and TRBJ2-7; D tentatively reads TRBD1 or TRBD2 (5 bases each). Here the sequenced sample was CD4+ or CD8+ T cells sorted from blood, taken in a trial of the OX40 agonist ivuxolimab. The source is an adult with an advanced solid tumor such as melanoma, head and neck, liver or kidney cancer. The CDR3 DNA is TGTGCCAGCAGCCGCCTTGGGGCCTGGGGGATTTACGAGCAGTACTTC. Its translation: CASSRLGAWGIYEQYF.